The 23 T cell receptor beta chains listed next were all sequenced from one sample in a study of cytomegalovirus exposure and HLA in healthy donors (TCRdb year 2017). The library was produced with the immunoSEQ multiplex PCR assay. For the multiplex PCR, a mixture combining 60 forward primers for TCR Vbeta segments and 13 reverse primers for TCR Jbeta segments was used. TCRdb took this table from immuneACCESS and kept in-frame rearrangements with V and J called. Such tables lack part of the clones; where checked against another copy, unresolved V genes explain under half of the gap, and the rest is unexplained. This sample comprises about 190,000 clones, approximately 81% of them detected only once. The ten largest make up 0.25% to 0.3% of the sample. The sample comprised PBMCs. These TCRs come from a boy aged 5 to 17 in good health and CMV-seronegative.

J is TRBJ1-5 and V is TRBV7-2, with D possibly TRBD1 on 5 matching bases. The CDR3 extends over 19 amino acids. V lost 1 base and J 0 bases, leaving 19 bases between the germline ends. From germline, CDR1 is SGHTA and CDR2 FQGNSA. This chain's CDR3 is CASSLVVGVDSYSNQPQHF. The CDR3 DNA follows: TGTGCCAGCAGCTTAGTAGTAGGGGTTGATTCCTATAGCAATCAGCCCCAGCATTTT. Full variable domain (rest looked up from reference TRBV7-2 and TRBJ1-5): GAGVSQSPSNKVTEKGKDVELRCDPISGHTALYWYRQSLGQGLEFLIYFQGNSAPDKSGLPSDRFSAERTGGSVSTLTIQRTQQEDSAVYLCASSLVVGVDSYSNQPQHFGDGTRLSIL.

The rearrangement uses TRBV29-1 and TRBJ2-1; 14 bases match TRBD2. CDR1 and CDR2 (germline): SQVTM, ANQGSEA. This CDR3 has 15 residues. V lost 6 bases to trimming and J lost 7 bases; unmatched junction nucleotides: 8. The CDR3 coding sequence is TGCAGCGTGCCGACTAGCGGGAGGGCCCGGAATGAGCAGTTCTTC. Amino acid sequence: CSVPTSGRARNEQFF.

This chain uses TRBV28 with TRBJ2-5; tentative D call: TRBD1 (6 bases). The CDR3 runs to 17 residues. Germline V gene sequence: CDR1 MDHEN, CDR2 SYDVKM. V was pared by 2 bases and J by 0 bases, with 16 bases between. CDR3 amino acids: CASSLIRGSPYQETQYF. CDR3 DNA: TGTGCCAGCAGTTTAATTAGGGGGTCGCCGTACCAAGAGACCCAGTACTTC.

This sequence joins TRBV28 and TRBJ1-4; D gene uncertain. Trimming took 6 bases from V and 0 from J, leaving 14 bases between them. CDR1 is MDHEN, CDR2 SYDVKM, per germline. This CDR3 contains 16 residues. The CDR3 DNA sequence: TGTGCCAGCAGCATGACGGGGTTTGCAACTAATGAAAAACTGTTTTTT. Its protein is CASSMTGFATNEKLFF.

The sample holds one count of this clone. V gene TRBV5-4 combines with J gene TRBJ1-4; possible D gene TRBD1, 6 bases. CDR3 length equals 15 residues. CDR1 SGHNT and CDR2 YYREEE come from the germline V gene (reference sequence). The V gene lost 0 bases and the J gene lost 0 bases, with 6 bases spanning the gap. As DNA, the CDR3 is TGTGCCAGCAGCTTGGGGACAGCAACTAATGAAAAACTGTTTTTT. Encoded protein: CASSLGTATNEKLFF. The full variable domain, rest sourced from reference TRBV5-4 and TRBJ1-4, is ETGVTQSPTHLIKTRGQQVTLRCSSQSGHNTVSWYQQALGQGPQFIFQYYREEENGRGNFPPRFSGLQFPNYSSELNVNALELDDSALYLCASSLGTATNEKLFFGSGTQLSVL.

This clone was found once. The V and J genes are TRBV5-1 and TRBJ1-2; TRBD1 matches at 7 bases. The V gene end was trimmed by 7 bases and the J gene end by 6 bases; junction bases not matched to a gene: 9. Germline CDR1 SGHRS, CDR2 YFSETQ. This CDR3 spans 13 amino acids. The CDR3 coding sequence is TGCGCCAGCCATGAGGGGGCCTTACATGGCTACACCTTC. Residues: CASHEGALHGYTF.

This chain uses TRBV4-2 with TRBJ2-5, with 10 bases that match TRBD2. V lost 5 bases and J lost 7; bases outside the gene matches: 10. This CDR3 has 15 amino acids. Germline V gives CDR1 LGHNA, CDR2 YNFKEQ. CDR3 sequence: CASSYLAGTSVTQYF. CDR3 DNA: TGTGCCAGCAGCTACCTAGCCGGGACTAGCGTGACCCAGTACTTC.

V usage is TRBV4-2 and J usage is TRBJ1-3; TRBD1 might be the D (5 bases). The V end lost 0 bases, the J end lost 0 bases, and 9 bases lay between the germline ends. CDR3 length: 16 amino acids. Per the germline V gene, CDR1 is LGHNA and CDR2 is YNFKEQ. CDR3 loop: CASSQDRQLSGNTIYF. The DNA of the CDR3 is TGTGCCAGCAGCCAAGATCGACAGCTCTCTGGAAACACCATATATTTT.

J is TRBJ2-3 and V is TRBV29-1; TRBD1 matches at 12 bases. The length of the CDR3 is 15 residues. Germline V gene data show CDR1 as SQVTM and CDR2 as ANQGSEA. With V trimmed by 6 bases and J by 10 bases, 14 bases remained unmatched. The CDR3 here is CSVQTRGQGAWAQYF. CDR3 nucleotide sequence: TGCAGCGTGCAAACCCGGGGACAGGGGGCTTGGGCGCAGTATTTT.

The table lists this clone with a count of one. This rearrangement joins TRBV4-3 to TRBJ2-4, with TRBD2 matching over 8 bases. This CDR3 region has 14 residues. V dropped 4 bases and J dropped 7; count of bases not matched to a gene: 6. Germline V lookup: CDR1 LGHNA, CDR2 YSLEER. The chain's CDR3 is CASSRRAGENIQYF. The CDR3 DNA reads TGCGCCAGCAGCCGGCGAGCGGGGGAGAACATTCAGTACTTC.

A word on this clone: This CDR3 is also generated by other DNA sequences in the sample. The chain recombines TRBV4-1 with TRBJ2-5; 11 nucleotides match TRBD2. The CDR3 runs 15 residues. Germline CDR1 is MGHRA and CDR2 is YSYEKL. V shed 2 bases, J shed 4 bases, and the junction held 3 bases outside the gene matches. The CDR3 here is CASSQIAGGLETQYF. The CDR3 nucleotides read TGCGCCAGCAGCCAAATAGCGGGGGGGCTAGAGACCCAGTACTTC.

This clone was recorded a few times. The chain joins TRBV30 to TRBJ1-1, with a possible D match to TRBD1 (5 bases). Between the trimmed V and J ends, which lost 8 bases and 1 base, there was a span of 14 bases. Germline CDR1 reads GTSNPN; CDR2 reads SVGIG (reference sequence). The CDR3 is 13 residues long. The chain's CDR3 is CASRDDRNTEAFF. DNA of the CDR3: TGTGCCAGTCGAGACGACAGGAACACTGAAGCTTTCTTT.

The chain joins TRBV6-5 to TRBJ1-5, with D unresolved. CDR1 is MNHEY and CDR2 is SVGAGI in the germline V gene. Between the trimmed V and J ends, which lost 6 bases and 0 bases, there was a span of 12 bases. This CDR3 region has 15 residues. As DNA, the CDR3 is TGTGCCAGCAGCTCCTTGGGCAATAGCAATCAGCCCCAGCATTTT. It specifies CASSSLGNSNQPQHF.

This clone was found once. The chain couples TRBV5-5 to TRBJ1-4; tentatively, D is TRBD1 (5 bases). The CDR3 spans 15 residues. Germline CDR1 and CDR2: SGHKS and YYEKEE (reference sequence). The V end was cut by 3 bases, the J end by 2 bases, with 11 bases between. The CDR3 bases are TGTGCCAGCAGCTGGCAGGGTATTACTAATGAAAAACTGTTTTTT. Amino acids: CASSWQGITNEKLFF.

This clone was counted a few times. V gene TRBV29-1 combines with J gene TRBJ2-1, with TRBD1 matching 7 bases. There are 15 residues in the CDR3. Germline V gives CDR1 SQVTM, CDR2 ANQGSEA. Trimming removed 7 bases from V and 2 bases from J; junction bases left unmatched: 11. CDR3 amino acids: CSAPSQGETYNEQFF. CDR3 nucleotides: TGCAGCGCCCCAAGTCAGGGGGAGACCTACAATGAGCAGTTCTTC.

This clone has a handful of counts. The V gene is TRBV6-1, the J gene TRBJ2-1, with D maybe TRBD1 (5 bases). V was cut by 4 bases and J by 6 bases, with 13 bases left in between. CDR1 is MNHNS and CDR2 is SASEGT in the germline V gene. This CDR3 has 14 residues. Here the CDR3 DNA reads TGTGCCAGCAGTGGTTTGGGGCCGGGCAATGAGCAGTTCTTC. Amino acids: CASSGLGPGNEQFF.

The genes are TRBV5-6 and TRBJ1-2; D uncertain. Trimming shortened V by 2 bases and J by 6 bases, and 11 bases separated the two germline ends. The CDR3 has 13 amino acids. Germline values: CDR1 SGHDT, CDR2 YYEEEE. CDR3 region: CASSFPDSDGYTF. CDR3 nucleotide sequence: TGTGCCAGCAGCTTCCCGGACTCAGATGGCTACACCTTC.

The chain couples TRBV27 to TRBJ2-7, with D perhaps matching TRBD1 (6 bases). Germline loops: CDR1 MNHEY, CDR2 SMNVEV (reference sequence). The CDR3 covers 16 residues. V lost 0 bases to trimming and J lost 0 bases, with 12 bases between them. The CDR3 DNA follows: TGTGCCAGCAGTTTATCTTTTGGGGACACCTCCTACGAGCAGTACTTC. This translates into CASSLSFGDTSYEQYF.

A single count supports this clone. The J gene is TRBJ1-5, the V gene TRBV29-1, with D perhaps TRBD1 (5 bases). The V end lost 6 bases, the J end lost 3 bases, and 9 bases lay between the germline ends. The CDR3 has 12 residues. The germline V gene encodes CDR1 SQVTM and CDR2 ANQGSEA. CDR3 bases: TGCAGCGTATCGGGACTCAATCAGCCCCAGCATTTT. Its protein is CSVSGLNQPQHF.

The CDR3 nucleotides read TGTGCCAGCAGCTTAGTAAAGGAGAAGCAGTTCTTC. Amino acids: CASSLVKEKQFF. This chain connects TRBV7-8 to TRBJ2-1; unclear D gene. The CDR3 is made up of 12 amino acids. Germline lookup yields CDR1 SGHVS and CDR2 FQNEAQ. Trimming cost V 1 base and J 11 bases, with 9 bases left between them.

The chain uses TRBV25-1 and TRBJ1-2, with D tentatively TRBD1 (6 bases). Germline V gives CDR1 MGHDK, CDR2 SYGVNS. This CDR3 has 13 amino acids. Trimming cost V 4 bases and J 5 bases, with 11 bases left between them. This CDR3 is CASSGTGSYGYTF. The CDR3 DNA is TGTGCCAGCAGTGGTACAGGGTCGTATGGCTACACCTTC.

The V and J genes are TRBV21-1 and TRBJ1-1; the DNA was not compared with TRBD1, the D call given in the table. TRBV21-1 constitutes a pseudogene. This CDR3 is built from 13 residues. The CDR3 spells CASSPGGTPEAFF. The CDR3 bases are TGTGCCAGCAGCCCCGGTGGGACACCTGAAGCTTTCTTT.

This chain connects TRBV5-1 to TRBJ1-1; tentative D call: TRBD1 (5 bases). Trimming left V 2 bases short and J 7 bases short, with 12 bases between. The CDR3 is 13 amino acids. CDR1 and CDR2 from the germline V gene are SGHRS and YFSETQ. The CDR3 spells CASSFGRGHEAFF. Here the CDR3 DNA reads TGCGCCAGCAGCTTCGGTAGGGGTCATGAAGCTTTCTTT. Variable domain in full (rest from reference TRBV5-1 and TRBJ1-1): KAGVTQTPRYLIKTRGQQVTLSCSPISGHRSVSWYQQTPGQGLQFLFEYFSETQRNKGNFPGRFSGRQFSNSRSEMNVSTLELGDSALYLCASSFGRGHEAFFGQGTRLTVV.